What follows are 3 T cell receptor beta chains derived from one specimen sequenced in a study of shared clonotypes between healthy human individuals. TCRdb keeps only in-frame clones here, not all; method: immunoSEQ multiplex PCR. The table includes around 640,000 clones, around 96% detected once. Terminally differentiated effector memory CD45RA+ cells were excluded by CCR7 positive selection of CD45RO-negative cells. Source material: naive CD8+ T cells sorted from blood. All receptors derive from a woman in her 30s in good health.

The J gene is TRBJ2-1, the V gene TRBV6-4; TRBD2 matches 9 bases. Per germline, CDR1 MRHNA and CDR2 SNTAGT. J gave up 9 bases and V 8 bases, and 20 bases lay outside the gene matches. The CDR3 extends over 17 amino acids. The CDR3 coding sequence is TGTGCCAGCGAGGTTCGGTGCTCCGAACCACTAGCGGGTGAGCAGTTCTTC. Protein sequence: CASEVRCSEPLAGEQFF.

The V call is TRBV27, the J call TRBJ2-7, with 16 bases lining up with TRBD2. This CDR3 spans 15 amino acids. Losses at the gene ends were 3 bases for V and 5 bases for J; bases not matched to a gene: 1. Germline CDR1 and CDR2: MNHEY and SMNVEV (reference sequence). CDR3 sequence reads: CASSFGTSGRDEQYF. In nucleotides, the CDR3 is TGTGCCAGCAGTTTCGGGACTAGCGGGAGGGACGAGCAGTACTTC.

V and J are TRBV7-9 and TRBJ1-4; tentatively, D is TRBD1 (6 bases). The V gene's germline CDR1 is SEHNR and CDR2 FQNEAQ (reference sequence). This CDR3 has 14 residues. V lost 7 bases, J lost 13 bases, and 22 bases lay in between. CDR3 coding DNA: TGTGCCAGCATACCGACAGGATCAAATGAGGGACTGTTTTTT. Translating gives CASIPTGSNEGLFF.